What follows are 6 T cell receptor beta chains derived from one specimen sequenced in a study of blood T cell repertoires in COVID-19. Here immunoSEQ multiplex PCR was the method, and the copy in TCRdb shows in-frame clones only, minus some. In the table there are some 350,000 clones, 85% to 90% of which are singletons. Sequenced material: peripheral blood. The receptors shown here come from a woman in her 70s with COVID-19, enrolled during active disease.

The chain carries TRBV27 and TRBJ1-3; D is ambiguous. Germline-derived CDR1 and CDR2 are MNHEY and SMNVEV (reference sequence). The V gene lost 2 bases and the J gene lost 3 bases, with 5 bases spanning the gap. This CDR3 region has 13 residues. The CDR3 region has the DNA TGTGCCAGCAGTTTACGGTATGGAAACACCATATATTTT. It is translated as CASSLRYGNTIYF.

This clone was recorded a few times. J is TRBJ1-1 and V is TRBV7-2; the D is unclear. The germline V gene encodes CDR1 SGHTA and CDR2 FQGNSA. The CDR3 consists of 14 residues. V lost 4 bases to trimming and J lost 4 bases, with 13 bases between them. CDR3 protein: CASSYSGRATEAFF. The CDR3 DNA is TGTGCCAGCAGCTACTCCGGGAGGGCCACTGAAGCTTTCTTT.

The chain combines TRBV24-1 with TRBJ2-2; 8 bases fit TRBD1. Germline V gene data show CDR1 as KGHDR and CDR2 as SFDVKD. V dropped 3 bases and J dropped 5; count of bases not matched to a gene: 4. The CDR3 runs 15 residues. The CDR3 bases are TGTGCCACCAGTGATCCCGGACAGGGAACCGGGGAGCTGTTTTTT. Protein: CATSDPGQGTGELFF.

The chain combines TRBV5-6 with TRBJ2-3, with 8 nucleotides matching TRBD1. Looked up from germline, CDR1 is SGHDT and CDR2 is YYEEEE. Trimming took 4 bases from V and 2 from J; bases not matched to a gene: 6. The CDR3 spans 15 residues. CDR3 amino acids: CASSPGQDFTDTQYF. In DNA, the CDR3 is TGTGCCAGCAGCCCGGGACAGGACTTCACAGATACGCAGTATTTT.

The CDR3 here is CASRRGNYGYTF. CDR3 nucleotide sequence: TGTGCCAGCCGGCGGGGGAACTATGGCTACACCTTC. The chain uses TRBV6-5 and TRBJ1-2; maybe TRBD1 (5 bases). The CDR3 has 12 amino acids. The germline V gene has CDR1 MNHEY and CDR2 SVGAGI. Between the trimmed V and J ends, which lost 8 bases and 2 bases, there was a span of 9 bases.

The V gene is TRBV4-3, the J gene TRBJ1-1; D ambiguous. This CDR3 has 14 amino acids. Germline CDR1 LGHNA, CDR2 YSLEER. V lost 1 base to trimming and J lost 1 base, with 7 bases between them. For the CDR3, the DNA is TGCGCCAGCAGCCAAGGGAGCGGGAACACTGAAGCTTTCTTT. Its translation is CASSQGSGNTEAFF.